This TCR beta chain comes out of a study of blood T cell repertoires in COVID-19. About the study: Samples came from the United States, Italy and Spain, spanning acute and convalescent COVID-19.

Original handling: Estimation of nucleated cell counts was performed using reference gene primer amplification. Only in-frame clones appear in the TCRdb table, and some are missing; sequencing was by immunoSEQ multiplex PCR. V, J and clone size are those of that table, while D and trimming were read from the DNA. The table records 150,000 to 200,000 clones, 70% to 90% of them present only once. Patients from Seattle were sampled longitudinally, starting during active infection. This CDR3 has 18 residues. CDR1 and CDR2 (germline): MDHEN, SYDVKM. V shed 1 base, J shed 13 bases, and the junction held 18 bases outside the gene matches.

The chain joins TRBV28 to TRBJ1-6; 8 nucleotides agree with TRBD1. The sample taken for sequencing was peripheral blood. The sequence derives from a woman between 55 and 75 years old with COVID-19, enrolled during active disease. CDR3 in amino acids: CASSLLRWAGGAKTPLHF. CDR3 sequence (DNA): TGTGCCAGCAGTTTATTGCGGTGGGCAGGGGGCGCGAAGACCCCCCTCCACTTT.